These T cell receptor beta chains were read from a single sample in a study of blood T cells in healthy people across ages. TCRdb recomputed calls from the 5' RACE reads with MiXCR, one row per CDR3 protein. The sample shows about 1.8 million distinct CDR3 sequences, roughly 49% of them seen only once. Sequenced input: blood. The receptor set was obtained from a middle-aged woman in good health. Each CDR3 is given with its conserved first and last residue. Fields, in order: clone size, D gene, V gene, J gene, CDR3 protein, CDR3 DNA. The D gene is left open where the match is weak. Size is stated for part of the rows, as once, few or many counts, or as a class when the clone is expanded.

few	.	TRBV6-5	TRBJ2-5	CASSGLGVAGTQYF	TGTGCCAGCAGCGGGTTAGGGGTGGCTGGAACCCAGTACTTC
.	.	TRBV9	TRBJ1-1	CASSETSANTEAFF	TGTGCCAGCAGCGAGACTTCTGCCAACACTGAAGCTTTCTTT
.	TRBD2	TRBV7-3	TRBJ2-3	CASSRPSGTQYF	TGTGCCAGCAGCCGACCTAGCGGCACGCAGTATTTT
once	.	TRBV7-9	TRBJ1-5	CASSLGGGRADYNQPQHF	TGTGCCAGCAGCTTAGGGGGTGGCAGGGCGGATTACAATCAGCCCCAGCATTTT
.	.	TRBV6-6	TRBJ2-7	CASSYPRGAGLYEQYF	TGTGCCAGCAGTTACCCCCGAGGTGCAGGGCTCTACGAGCAGTACTTC
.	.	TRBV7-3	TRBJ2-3	CASSSQPGGTQYF	TGTGCCAGCAGCTCACAACCCGGGGGTACGCAGTATTTT
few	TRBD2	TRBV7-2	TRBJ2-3	CASSLEGSSGEGDTQYF	TGTGCCAGCAGCTTAGAAGGCTCTAGCGGGGAAGGAGATACGCAGTATTTT
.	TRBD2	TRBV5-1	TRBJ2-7	CASSPGSREGEQYF	TGCGCCAGCAGCCCCGGCAGCAGGGAGGGCGAGCAGTACTTC
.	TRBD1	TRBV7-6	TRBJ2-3	CASSPGQGPADTQYF	TGTGCCAGCAGCCCGGGACAGGGGCCTGCAGATACGCAGTATTTT
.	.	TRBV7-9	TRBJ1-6	CASSPLKDSPLHF	TGTGCCAGCAGCCCGTTGAAGGATTCACCCCTCCACTTT